One TCR beta chain is described in this entry. Its antigen remains unidentified. Primers: 60 Vbeta forward and 13 Jbeta reverse. The assay was immunoSEQ multiplex PCR, and TCRdb's table has in-frame clones only and misses some. The sample carries approximately 140,000 clones, about four fifths recorded once. This CDR3 region has 12 residues. The germline V gene has CDR1 SQVTM and CDR2 ANQGSEA. Trimming removed 2 bases from V and 7 bases from J, with 8 bases in between. This entry belongs to a study of cytomegalovirus exposure and HLA in healthy donors. Regarding the study as a whole: A few CMV-associated chains were confirmed in vitro to be specific for CMV antigens. Later analysis identified a missense DCLRE1C variant that was linked to TCR beta V- and J-gene trimming.

The specimen sequenced was PBMCs. J is TRBJ1-4 and V is TRBV29-1, with D perhaps matching TRBD1 (6 bases). This clonotype originated in a male donor in good health and CMV-seropositive. The CDR3 sequence is CSVELQGEKLFF. CDR3 DNA: TGCAGCGTTGAATTACAGGGTGAAAAACTGTTTTTT.